These 9 T cell receptor beta chains share one sample of origin, sequenced in a study of lymphopenia after photon versus proton radiotherapy (dated by TCRdb to the late 2010s). Library prep was done by the immunoSEQ multiplex PCR assay. TCRdb took this table from immuneACCESS and kept in-frame rearrangements with V and J called. Such tables lack part of the clones; where checked against another copy, unresolved V genes explain under half of the gap, and the rest is unexplained. Here the sample has approximately 24,000 clones; 80% to 90% occur a single time. The ten largest clones capture about 19% of the sample. The source was peripheral blood, collected from a patient treated with photon-based radiotherapy. The receptors stem from a man aged 45-65 years with gastric cancer.

V gene TRBV19 combines with J gene TRBJ2-1, with D possibly matching TRBD1 (5 bases). V was trimmed by 3 bases and J by 1 base, leaving 16 bases between them. The CDR3 sequence is 17 residues long. Germline lookup yields CDR1 LNHDA and CDR2 SQIVND (reference sequence). Here the CDR3 DNA reads TGTGCCAGTAGTATTTCCTTAGCAGGGCAATCCTACAATGAGCAGTTCTTC. Translation: CASSISLAGQSYNEQFF.

V and J are TRBV19 and TRBJ1-1; possible D gene TRBD1, 6 bases. Trimming took off 1 base at V and 6 bases at J, with 15 bases between the two ends. The CDR3 spans 15 residues. In germline, CDR1 is LNHDA, CDR2 SQIVND (reference sequence). DNA of the CDR3: TGTGCCAGTAGTATAGTAGGGGGGGAAACATCTGAAGCTTTCTTT. Amino acids: CASSIVGGETSEAFF.

V and J are TRBV5-1 and TRBJ1-1; TRBD1 might be the D (5 bases). The V gene's germline CDR1 is SGHRS and CDR2 YFSETQ. There are 15 residues in the CDR3. Between the trimmed V and J ends, which lost 4 bases and 7 bases, there was a span of 20 bases. CDR3 protein: CASSITTGTPNEAFF. The CDR3, as DNA: TGCGCCAGCAGCATAACGACCGGGACCCCTAATGAAGCTTTCTTT.

This rearrangement joins TRBV15 to TRBJ2-2; the D is unclear. V was clipped by 6 bases and J by 4 bases, with 12 bases between them. This CDR3 is 14 amino acids long. Germline V CDR1 and CDR2: LNHNV, YYDKDF (reference sequence). Here the CDR3 DNA reads TGTGCCACCAGAAGCCGGGTGGGCACCGGGGAGCTGTTTTTT. It is translated as CATRSRVGTGELFF.

V usage is TRBV4-1 and J usage is TRBJ1-1, with D unclear. Germline lookup yields CDR1 MGHRA and CDR2 YSYEKL. The CDR3 loop spans 13 amino acids. The V end lost 2 bases, the J end lost 6 bases, and 10 bases lay between the germline ends. This CDR3 reads CASSQFVSSEAFF. The CDR3 region has the DNA TGCGCCAGCAGCCAATTCGTTAGCTCTGAAGCTTTCTTT.

This chain links TRBV18 with TRBJ1-1; TRBD1 might be the D (6 bases). Germline CDR1 KGHSH, CDR2 LQKENI. The CDR3 has 13 residues. Deletions cut 4 bases from V and 3 bases from J, with 9 bases between. The chain's CDR3 is CASSRAGDTEAFF. CDR3 coding DNA: TGTGCCAGCTCACGAGCAGGGGACACTGAAGCTTTCTTT.

V gene TRBV11-2 combines with J gene TRBJ1-2; no clear D. The V gene's germline CDR1 is SGHAT and CDR2 FQNNGV. The CDR3 loop spans 13 amino acids. V was trimmed by 8 bases and J by 3 bases, leaving 13 bases between them. In DNA form, the CDR3 reads TGTGCCAGCCGCATCTCCGGGGACTATGGCTACACCTTC. Amino acid sequence: CASRISGDYGYTF. Filled out from reference TRBV11-2 and TRBJ1-2, the complete variable domain reads EAGVAQSPRYKIIEKRQSVAFWCNPISGHATLYWYQQILGQGPKLLIQFQNNGVVDDSQLPKDRFSAERLKGVDSTLKIQPAKLEDSAVYLCASRISGDYGYTFGSGTRLTVV.

V and J are TRBV15 and TRBJ1-2; D perhaps matches TRBD1 (5 bases). Germline CDR1 is LNHNV and CDR2 is YYDKDF (reference sequence). CDR3 length equals 14 residues. The V and J ends lost 5 bases and 7 bases respectively, with 17 bases between them. The CDR3 sequence is CATSGGAQGGGYTF. The CDR3 DNA is TGTGCCACCAGCGGTGGAGCGCAGGGAGGTGGCTACACCTTC. Full variable domain (outside the CDR3, taken from reference TRBV15 and TRBJ1-2): DAMVIQNPRYQVTQFGKPVTLSCSQTLNHNVMYWYQQKSSQAPKLLFHYYDKDFNNEADTPDNFQSRRPNTSFCFLDIRSPGLGDTAMYLCATSGGAQGGGYTFGSGTRLTVV.

The table lists this clone with a few counts. The rearrangement uses TRBV4-1 and TRBJ2-2; 10 bases map to TRBD2. CDR3 size: 15 residues. In germline, CDR1 is MGHRA, CDR2 YSYEKL. The J segment lost 5 bases and the V segment lost 4 bases, leaving 4 bases of the junction unmatched. The CDR3 DNA sequence: TGCGCCAGCAGCCTTCTAGCGGGAGCTACCGGGGAGCTGTTTTTT. It yields the protein CASSLLAGATGELFF.